Each of the 13 T cell receptor beta chains below was sequenced from the same sample in a study of identical twins. TCRdb reprocessed the 5' RACE reads via MiXCR and lists one record per CDR3 protein. The table has 200,000 to 250,000 distinct CDR3 sequences, 10% to 15% seen once. The same data also contributed to another study, on yellow fever vaccine responses in identical twins.

The specimen sequenced was memory (CD45RO+) T cells sorted from blood. The receptors originated from a woman aged 18-29 years in good health.

This clonotype appeared a few times. This rearrangement joins TRBV11-2 to TRBJ2-5; D perhaps matches TRBD1 (7 bases). The CDR3 consists of 17 residues. The germline V and J ends were trimmed by 2 bases and 2 bases, with 18 bases remaining between them. Per the germline V gene, CDR1 is SGHAT and CDR2 is FQNNGV. The CDR3 sequence: CASSLSVAGGFQETQYF. For the CDR3, the DNA is TGTGCCAGCAGCTTAAGTGTGGCAGGGGGGTTTCAAGAGACCCAGTACTTC. Supplemented by reference TRBV11-2 and TRBJ2-5, the full variable domain reads EAGVAQSPRYKIIEKRQSVAFWCNPISGHATLYWYQQILGQGPKLLIQFQNNGVVDDSQLPKDRFSAERLKGVDSTLKIQPAKLEDSAVYLCASSLSVAGGFQETQYFGPGTRLLVL.

The V gene is TRBV27, the J gene TRBJ2-5; a possible D gene is TRBD2 (5 bases). Germline V gene sequence: CDR1 MNHEY, CDR2 SMNVEV (reference sequence). V was trimmed by 5 bases and J by 5 bases, leaving 12 bases between them. CDR3 length: 13 amino acids. The CDR3 region has the DNA TGTGCCAGCAGTCGGGGATTCGGGGAGACCCAGTACTTC. This gives the protein CASSRGFGETQYF.

The chain is built from TRBV20-1 and TRBJ2-1, with 9 bases identical to TRBD2. CDR3 length: 15 residues. Germline V gene sequence: CDR1 DFQATT, CDR2 SNEGSKA (reference sequence). Trimming took 4 bases from V and 7 from J; bases not matched to a gene: 11. The CDR3 DNA follows: TGCAGTGCTATAGACCCGGGACTAGCATCGAATGAGCAGTTCTTC. Amino acids: CSAIDPGLASNEQFF.

V is TRBV5-6 and J is TRBJ1-1; TRBD1 might be the D (6 bases). Trimming removed 4 bases from V and 5 bases from J, with 15 bases in between. Germline V gives CDR1 SGHDT, CDR2 YYEEEE. The CDR3 consists of 14 residues. For the CDR3, the DNA is TGTGCCAGCAGCGCGAACAGGGTGTGGACTGAAGCTTTCTTT. Its translation: CASSANRVWTEAFF.

J is TRBJ1-4 and V is TRBV5-1; D is perhaps TRBD1 (6 bases). The CDR3 runs 15 residues. Germline V CDR1 and CDR2: SGHRS, YFSETQ. V dropped 6 bases and J dropped 8 bases, with 20 bases sitting between them. CDR3 sequence: CASKRATDSGEKLFF. CDR3 bases: TGCGCCAGCAAACGTGCCACGGACAGCGGGGAAAAACTGTTTTTT.

This clonotype was counted ten times or more. This chain joins TRBV10-3 and TRBJ1-6; D gene uncertain. V was clipped by 4 bases and J by 6 bases, with 7 bases between them. This CDR3 comprises 13 residues. The germline CDR1 and CDR2 sequences are ENHRY and SYGVKD. The CDR3 bases are TGTGCCATCAGTGGCCAACCTAATTCACCCCTCCACTTT. It encodes CAISGQPNSPLHF.

This clonotype came up once. The chain is built from TRBV7-2 and TRBJ2-3; 12 nucleotides match TRBD2. The CDR3 loop spans 17 amino acids. Germline V lookup: CDR1 SGHTA, CDR2 FQGNSA. V shed 4 bases, J shed 2 bases, and the junction held 7 bases outside the gene matches. The CDR3, as DNA: TGTGCCAGCAGCTCCAGGACTAGCGGGGCCGTCACAGATACGCAGTATTTT. This translates into CASSSRTSGAVTDTQYF.

The chain couples TRBV7-9 to TRBJ2-1, with D possibly matching TRBD1 (6 bases). V shed 2 bases and J shed 10 bases, with 21 bases lying between them. Germline V gene data show CDR1 as SEHNR and CDR2 as FQNEAQ (reference sequence). The CDR3 consists of 16 residues. The CDR3 is CASSLFGTGRVGEQFF. DNA of the CDR3: TGTGCCAGCAGCTTATTTGGTACAGGGAGAGTCGGGGAGCAGTTCTTC.

The CDR3 DNA sequence: TGTGCCAGCAGTTACAGGTTGGGGTGGTACTTC. It yields the protein CASSYRLGWYF. The chain is built from TRBV28 and TRBJ2-5; D may be TRBD1 (5 bases). The CDR3 runs 11 residues. Germline loops: CDR1 MDHEN, CDR2 SYDVKM. Trimming cost V 4 bases and J 13 bases, with 13 bases left between them.

This rearrangement joins TRBV27 to TRBJ2-7; 7 bases match TRBD2. The CDR3 loop spans 14 amino acids. The germline CDR1 and CDR2 sequences are MNHEY and SMNVEV (reference sequence). The V gene end was trimmed by 5 bases and the J gene end by 9 bases; junction bases not matched to a gene: 13. CDR3 amino acids: CASSLGRTSTGQYF. CDR3 in DNA: TGTGCCAGCAGTCTAGGACGGACTAGTACGGGGCAGTACTTC.

V usage is TRBV6-2 or TRBV6-3 and J usage is TRBJ1-1; D is perhaps TRBD1 (5 bases). V was clipped by 8 bases and J by 5 bases, with 21 bases between them. Germline V lookup: CDR1 MNHEY, CDR2 SVGEGT. The CDR3 is 15 residues long. The chain's CDR3 is CASHDGGNGGTEAFF. CDR3 DNA: TGTGCCAGCCATGATGGGGGGAATGGTGGTACTGAAGCTTTCTTT.

The J gene is TRBJ1-6, the V gene TRBV10-3; maybe TRBD1 (5 bases). V dropped 0 bases and J dropped 6 bases, with 9 bases sitting between them. This CDR3 region has 15 residues. Germline values: CDR1 ENHRY, CDR2 SYGVKD. The DNA of the CDR3 is TGTGCCATCAGTGAGTCGTTGGGGCGTAATTCACCCCTCCACTTT. Translation: CAISESLGRNSPLHF.

This clonotype was detected a few times. The genes are TRBV11-2 and TRBJ2-1, with D perhaps matching TRBD2 (5 bases). CDR1 and CDR2 from the germline V gene are SGHAT and FQNNGV. The CDR3 contains 16 residues. The V end lost 5 bases, the J end lost 4 bases, and 18 bases lay between the germline ends. The CDR3 DNA sequence: TGTGCCAGCAGCCCGGGATCCAGCGGAGTTTACAATGAGCAGTTCTTC. Residues: CASSPGSSGVYNEQFF.